Shown below are 12 T cell receptor beta chains from a single sample sequenced in a study of T-cell memory formation after mild COVID-19. MiXCR was run by TCRdb on the 5' RACE reads, yielding one entry per CDR3 protein. The sample has roughly 380,000 distinct CDR3 sequences; 28% are singletons. The sample taken for sequencing was PBMCs or a T cell subset sorted from them (not recorded which). These TCRs come from an adult woman who had mild COVID-19 (a few samples of this study predate the infection). Cell type and time point are not known.

This clonotype was observed a few times. V gene TRBV4-2 combines with J gene TRBJ2-4; TRBD1 matches 8 bases. V was pared by 1 base and J by 0 bases, with 8 bases of the junction left unmatched. Germline V gives CDR1 LGHNA, CDR2 YNFKEQ. The CDR3 length is 18 residues. CDR3 DNA: TGTGCCAGCAGCCAAGGTGGGGACAGGAGAGTAGCCAAAAACATTCAGTACTTC. This translates into CASSQGGDRRVAKNIQYF.

The J gene is TRBJ2-3, the V gene TRBV20-1, with 7 nucleotides matching TRBD2. V lost 0 bases and J lost 0; bases outside the gene matches: 9. The CDR3 consists of 17 residues. Germline V lookup: CDR1 DFQATT, CDR2 SNEGSKA (reference sequence). CDR3 nucleotides: TGCAGTGCTAGAGACCCCCGCGTGCGGGGGAGCACAGATACGCAGTATTTT. Translating gives CSARDPRVRGSTDTQYF.

The chain employs TRBV6-4 and TRBJ1-4; 8 positions match TRBD1. Germline V gene data show CDR1 as MRHNA and CDR2 as SNTAGT. CDR3 length: 14 amino acids. V was pared by 6 bases and J by 5 bases, with 5 bases of the junction left unmatched. CDR3 in DNA: TGTGCCAGCAGCCCGGACAGGGCAAATGAAAAACTGTTTTTT. It translates to CASSPDRANEKLFF.

This clonotype came up a few times. The chain's CDR3 is CASSLDAVGEVTTKNIQYF. The CDR3 DNA is TGTGCCAGCAGCTTAGATGCGGTGGGGGAAGTGACGACCAAAAACATTCAGTACTTC. The rearrangement joins TRBV7-8 to TRBJ2-4; D assignment may be TRBD1 or TRBD2 (5 bases each). Germline V gene sequence: CDR1 SGHVS, CDR2 FQNEAQ. The V end lost 1 base, the J end lost 2 bases, and 21 bases lay between the germline ends. The CDR3 runs 19 residues.

This clonotype was seen only a few times. The chain links TRBV9 to TRBJ2-3; D gene unclear. CDR3 size: 11 residues. Germline CDR1 SGDLS, CDR2 YYNGEE. The germline V and J ends were trimmed by 4 bases and 4 bases, with 4 bases remaining between them. The CDR3 nucleotides read TGTGCCAGCAGCTGGGCAGATACGCAGTATTTT. This codes for CASSWADTQYF.

The genes are TRBV19 and TRBJ1-2; D uncertain. The CDR3 is made up of 13 amino acids. Germline V CDR1 and CDR2: LNHDA, SQIVND (reference sequence). Trimming took off 2 bases at V and 2 bases at J, with 6 bases between the two ends. CDR3 protein: CASSIWANYGYTF. CDR3 coding DNA: TGTGCCAGTAGTATATGGGCGAACTATGGCTACACCTTC. Combining the CDR3 with reference TRBV19 and TRBJ1-2 gives the whole variable domain DGGITQSPKYLFRKEGQNVTLSCEQNLNHDAMYWYRQDPGQGLRLIYYSQIVNDFQKGDIAEGYSVSREKKESFPLTVTSAQKNPTAFYLCASSIWANYGYTFGSGTRLTVV.

The chain employs TRBV12-3 or TRBV12-4 and TRBJ2-7; D gene ambiguous. V lost 1 base and J 3 bases, leaving 10 bases between the germline ends. CDR3 length: 14 amino acids. The CDR3 sequence: CASSLGARVYEQYF. DNA of the CDR3: TGTGCCAGCAGTTTAGGCGCTCGGGTCTACGAGCAGTACTTC.

In this sample, this clonotype turned up many times. This chain joins TRBV12-3 or TRBV12-4 and TRBJ2-2; no definite D call. The V end was cut by 3 bases, the J end by 6 bases, with 2 bases between. The CDR3 sequence is 11 residues long. The CDR3: CASSFAGELFF. The CDR3 DNA follows: TGTGCCAGCAGTTTTGCCGGGGAGCTGTTTTTT.

The gene calls are TRBV12-3 or TRBV12-4 and TRBJ2-3; 10 nucleotides line up with TRBD2. CDR3 length: 15 amino acids. Trimming took 2 bases from V and 9 from J; bases not matched to a gene: 8. The chain's CDR3 is CASSLRAGGPGTQYF. CDR3 in DNA: TGTGCCAGCAGTTTACGAGCGGGGGGGCCGGGGACGCAGTATTTT.

The genes are TRBV12-5 and TRBJ2-1, with D maybe TRBD1 (6 bases). The V gene's germline CDR1 is LGHNT and CDR2 FRNRAP. Trimming left V 6 bases short and J 10 bases short, with 16 bases between. The CDR3 is 13 amino acids. The CDR3 reads CASGLTGIEEQFF. CDR3 nucleotides: TGTGCTAGTGGACTAACAGGGATTGAGGAGCAGTTCTTC.

The sample holds a few counts of this clonotype. The rearrangement joins TRBV6-6 to TRBJ2-3; 7 nucleotides line up with TRBD2. Per germline, CDR1 MNHNY and CDR2 SVGAGI (reference sequence). J lost 5 bases, V lost 0 bases, and 2 bases had no gene match. This CDR3 spans 14 amino acids. The CDR3 is CASSYSGLGDTQYF. DNA for the CDR3: TGTGCCAGCAGTTACTCAGGACTAGGAGATACGCAGTATTTT.

This clonotype occurred a few times. This chain uses TRBV7-9 with TRBJ1-2; 10 positions match TRBD1. CDR3 length: 15 residues. Losses at the gene ends were 5 bases for V and 4 bases for J; bases not matched to a gene: 7. The germline gives CDR1 SEHNR, CDR2 FQNEAQ (reference sequence). CDR3 sequence: CASSGGTGVRYGYTF. CDR3 bases: TGTGCCAGCAGCGGCGGGACAGGGGTTCGCTATGGCTACACCTTC.